Each of the 32 T cell receptor beta chains below was sequenced from the same sample in a study of identical twins. TCRdb processed the 5' RACE reads anew with MiXCR; each CDR3 protein has one entry. This table holds 700,000 or so distinct CDR3 sequences, approximately 9% found once. This same sample was also part of a study on yellow fever vaccine responses in identical twins.

The material sequenced was PBMCs. The receptors were gathered from a woman aged 18-30 years in good health.

This clonotype occurred a few times. The chain combines TRBV5-5 with TRBJ2-1; 8 bases match TRBD2. Looked up from germline, CDR1 is SGHKS and CDR2 is YYEKEE (reference sequence). The length of the CDR3 is 16 residues. V was pared by 6 bases and J by 5 bases, with 13 bases of the junction left unmatched. CDR3 sequence reads: CASTHPTGGPNNEQFF. The CDR3 coding sequence is TGTGCCAGCACCCACCCCACGGGAGGGCCGAACAATGAGCAGTTCTTC.

This clonotype was observed a handful of times. V gene TRBV18 combines with J gene TRBJ2-1; 8 positions match TRBD1. V was pared by 3 bases and J by 8 bases, with 6 bases of the junction left unmatched. The CDR3 contains 14 residues. Germline values: CDR1 KGHSH, CDR2 LQKENI. CDR3 bases: TGTGCCAGCTCACCGGCCCAGGGGGCATATGAGCAGTTCTTC. Its protein product is CASSPAQGAYEQFF.

The chain links TRBV19 to TRBJ2-3, with TRBD1 matching over 9 bases. V dropped 7 bases and J dropped 6; count of bases not matched to a gene: 8. Per the germline V gene, CDR1 is LNHDA and CDR2 is SQIVND (reference sequence). The CDR3 extends over 14 amino acids. The CDR3 DNA reads TGTGCCAGTAAACGGGACAGGGCGACGGATACGCAGTATTTT. This encodes CASKRDRATDTQYF. The full variable domain, its missing parts supplied by reference TRBV19 and TRBJ2-3, is DGGITQSPKYLFRKEGQNVTLSCEQNLNHDAMYWYRQDPGQGLRLIYYSQIVNDFQKGDIAEGYSVSREKKESFPLTVTSAQKNPTAFYLCASKRDRATDTQYFGPGTRLTVL.

J is TRBJ2-7 and V is TRBV20-1; the D gene is possibly TRBD1 (6 bases). Between the trimmed V and J ends, which lost 5 bases and 2 bases, there was a span of 13 bases. CDR1 and CDR2 (germline): DFQATT, SNEGSKA (reference sequence). The CDR3 is 13 amino acids. The chain's CDR3 is CSALTGQTYEQYF. The CDR3 DNA reads as TGCAGTGCTCTCACTGGACAGACCTACGAGCAGTACTTC.

As to this clonotype: The junction departs from germline at one end; a sequencing error may be responsible. This chain connects TRBV10-3 to TRBJ1-2; D is ambiguous. The CDR3 totals 11 residues. Germline V gene lookup returns CDR1 ENHRY and CDR2 SYGVKD. CDR3 sequence: CAISEGQRFSF. The CDR3 DNA follows: TGTGCCATCAGTGAAGGGCAACGGTTCTCCTTC.

This chain connects TRBV5-1 to TRBJ1-6; a weak D match, TRBD1 (5 bases). From germline, CDR1 is SGHRS and CDR2 YFSETQ. This CDR3 spans 15 amino acids. V lost 0 bases and J lost 7, with 11 bases in between. CDR3 loop: CASSLASQVNSPLHF. The CDR3, as DNA: TGCGCCAGCAGCTTGGCCTCACAGGTCAATTCACCCCTCCACTTT.

This clonotype was detected many times. The CDR3 nucleotides are TGTGCCAGCAGTTTAGTGGTGGAGACAGGGGGGAGCACTGAAGCTTTCTTT. Its protein product is CASSLVVETGGSTEAFF. The V call is TRBV28, the J call TRBJ1-1; 9 nucleotides agree with TRBD1. V lost 2 bases to trimming and J lost 4 bases; unmatched junction nucleotides: 11. Germline lookup yields CDR1 MDHEN and CDR2 SYDVKM. The CDR3 has 17 amino acids.

The chain carries TRBV20-1 and TRBJ2-1; 8 bases line up with TRBD1. The length of the CDR3 is 14 residues. The V gene's germline CDR1 is DFQATT and CDR2 SNEGSKA (reference sequence). J was trimmed by 9 bases and V by 3 bases; bases with no gene match: 10. CDR3 region: CSARRQGAKSEQFF. CDR3 in DNA: TGCAGTGCTAGGCGGCAGGGGGCAAAAAGTGAGCAGTTCTTC.

This chain links TRBV3-1 with TRBJ1-3; no reliable D call. Per germline, CDR1 LGHDT and CDR2 YNNKEL (reference sequence). V lost 7 bases and J 1 base, leaving 11 bases between the germline ends. The CDR3 is 14 residues long. The CDR3 loop is CASTLGLSGNTIYF. The CDR3 DNA reads as TGTGCCAGCACTCTGGGTCTGTCTGGAAACACCATATATTTT.

V usage is TRBV18 and J usage is TRBJ2-5, with 8 nucleotides matching TRBD1. This CDR3 contains 15 residues. CDR1 is KGHSH and CDR2 is LQKENI in the germline V gene. The ends lost 4 bases at V and 3 bases at J; junction bases unmatched: 7. As DNA, the CDR3 is TGTGCCAGCTCACGAAACCAGGGGGCCGAAGAGACCCAGTACTTC. Protein: CASSRNQGAEETQYF. The entire variable domain, with the rest obtained from reference TRBV18 and TRBJ2-5, is as follows: NAGVMQNPRHLVRRRGQEARLRCSPMKGHSHVYWYRQLPEEGLKFMVYLQKENIIDESGMPKERFSAEFPKEGPSILRIQQVVRGDSAAYFCASSRNQGAEETQYFGPGTRLLVL.

Many counts were recorded for this clonotype. The rearrangement joins TRBV29-1 to TRBJ2-3, with 7 bases aligning to TRBD1. Per the germline V gene, CDR1 is SQVTM and CDR2 is ANQGSEA. Trimming took 8 bases from V and 4 from J; bases not matched to a gene: 6. The CDR3 length is 12 residues. CDR3 sequence reads: CSSRGIADTQYF. CDR3 bases: TGCAGCTCCAGGGGGATTGCAGATACGCAGTATTTT.

This clonotype was observed a few times. This sequence joins TRBV29-1 and TRBJ2-7, with D tentatively TRBD1 or TRBD2 (5 bases each). V shed 5 bases and J shed 2 bases, with 10 bases lying between them. CDR1 is SQVTM and CDR2 is ANQGSEA in the germline V gene. The CDR3 covers 12 residues. The CDR3 loop reads CSVIRGTYEQYF. CDR3 sequence (DNA): TGCAGCGTTATTCGGGGCACCTACGAGCAGTACTTC.

The chain uses TRBV7-2 and TRBJ1-2; possible D gene TRBD1, 5 bases. The CDR3 is made up of 15 amino acids. Per germline, CDR1 SGHTA and CDR2 FQGNSA. Trimming stripped 5 bases from V and 0 bases from J, with 13 bases between. In nucleotides, the CDR3 is TGTGCCAGCAGCCTCGACAGCAACGCTAACTATGGCTACACCTTC. This codes for CASSLDSNANYGYTF.

The chain combines TRBV7-2 with TRBJ2-1; 7 bases match TRBD1. Looked up from germline, CDR1 is SGHTA and CDR2 is FQGNSA. Losses at the gene ends were 10 bases for V and 5 bases for J; bases not matched to a gene: 8. This CDR3 is built from 13 residues. The CDR3 reads CATRGQGHNEQFF. In nucleotides, the CDR3 is TGTGCCACGAGGGGGCAGGGCCACAATGAGCAGTTCTTC.

The V call is TRBV11-2, the J call TRBJ2-7, with D possibly matching TRBD2 (5 bases). The CDR3 extends over 13 amino acids. Germline V gene sequence: CDR1 SGHAT, CDR2 FQNNGV. V gave up 0 bases and J gave up 6 bases, with 9 bases separating them. The CDR3 is CASSLDSGIEQYF. CDR3 bases: TGTGCCAGCAGCTTAGATTCCGGGATCGAGCAGTACTTC.

This clonotype appeared a few times. This chain joins TRBV20-1 and TRBJ2-3; D may be TRBD2 (6 bases). This CDR3 spans 15 amino acids. Trimming removed 0 bases from V and 2 bases from J, with 12 bases in between. CDR1 is DFQATT, CDR2 SNEGSKA, per germline (reference sequence). DNA of the CDR3: TGCAGTGCTAGAGATCCCCGGGGGAACACAGATACGCAGTATTTT. Translation: CSARDPRGNTDTQYF.

The CDR3 nucleotides are TGCAGCGTTGTGGAAGTCGACTCGGGCGAGCAGTACTTC. It translates to CSVVEVDSGEQYF. The genes are TRBV29-1 and TRBJ2-7, with D unclear. The germline gives CDR1 SQVTM, CDR2 ANQGSEA. This CDR3 comprises 13 residues. Trimming left V 4 bases short and J 6 bases short, with 16 bases between.

This clonotype was detected only a few times. This chain uses TRBV5-1 with TRBJ2-2; weak D call: TRBD2 (5 bases). The V and J ends lost 2 bases and 7 bases respectively, with 9 bases between them. Germline CDR1 and CDR2: SGHRS and YFSETQ. This CDR3 is built from 13 residues. As DNA, the CDR3 is TGCGCCAGCAGCTTAAGAGCGGACGGGGAGCTGTTTTTT. Translated, it gives CASSLRADGELFF. The full variable domain, with the rest looked up from reference TRBV5-1 and TRBJ2-2, is KAGVTQTPRYLIKTRGQQVTLSCSPISGHRSVSWYQQTPGQGLQFLFEYFSETQRNKGNFPGRFSGRQFSNSRSEMNVSTLELGDSALYLCASSLRADGELFFGEGSRLTVL.

This clonotype appeared a few times. CDR3: CASSVAGTPYNEQFF. CDR3 in DNA: TGTGCCAGCAGCGTAGCCGGGACTCCCTACAATGAGCAGTTCTTC. The rearrangement joins TRBV9 to TRBJ2-1; the D gene is possibly TRBD2 (6 bases). The ends were cut back, 0 bases at V and 2 bases at J, with 9 bases in the middle. The germline gives CDR1 SGDLS, CDR2 YYNGEE. The CDR3 length is 15 residues.

This clonotype was counted at least ten times. The chain has TRBV7-9 and TRBJ2-7; D is undetermined. Germline loops: CDR1 SEHNR, CDR2 FQNEAQ (reference sequence). CDR3 length: 14 residues. Trimming removed 5 bases at V and 3 bases at J, with 14 bases between. The CDR3 protein is CASSDPGPLYEQYF. The CDR3 nucleotides read TGTGCCAGCAGCGACCCCGGGCCTCTCTACGAGCAGTACTTC.

There are many counts of this clonotype. This rearrangement joins TRBV28 to TRBJ1-5, with 7 nucleotides matching TRBD1. The V gene's germline CDR1 is MDHEN and CDR2 SYDVKM. V was pared by 6 bases and J by 4 bases, with 9 bases of the junction left unmatched. The CDR3 extends over 15 amino acids. DNA of the CDR3: TGTGCCAGCAGCCGGGGACAGACCGAAAATCAGCCCCAGCATTTT. Protein: CASSRGQTENQPQHF. Filled out from reference TRBV28 and TRBJ1-5, the complete variable domain reads DVKVTQSSRYLVKRTGEKVFLECVQDMDHENMFWYRQDPGLGLRLIYFSYDVKMKEKGDIPEGYSVSREKKERFSLILESASTNQTSMYLCASSRGQTENQPQHFGDGTRLSIL.

The chain uses TRBV11-2 and TRBJ2-3; tentatively, D is TRBD1 (5 bases). V was clipped by 5 bases and J by 2 bases, with 11 bases between them. The germline V gene has CDR1 SGHAT and CDR2 FQNNGV. The CDR3 is 14 residues long. Here the CDR3 reads CASSGRGYTDTQYF. CDR3 coding DNA: TGTGCCAGCAGCGGTAGGGGTTACACAGATACGCAGTATTTT.

The table lists this clonotype with a few counts. V and J are TRBV11-1 and TRBJ2-7; weak D call: TRBD2 (5 bases). The CDR3 consists of 16 residues. V lost 5 bases and J 2 bases, leaving 19 bases between the germline ends. Germline V gives CDR1 SGHAT, CDR2 FQDESV (reference sequence). The CDR3 spells CASSGDFVGETYEQYF. CDR3 sequence (DNA): TGTGCCAGCAGCGGGGATTTTGTCGGGGAGACCTACGAGCAGTACTTC.

In its sample, this clonotype was seen a few times. The rearrangement links TRBV7-9 to TRBJ2-5, with D tentatively TRBD2 (5 bases). CDR1 is SEHNR, CDR2 FQNEAQ, per germline (reference sequence). The CDR3 has 15 residues. Trimming shortened V by 5 bases and J by 2 bases, and 15 bases separated the two germline ends. The CDR3 here is CASSRAEGLQETQYF. The DNA of the CDR3 is TGTGCCAGCAGCCGCGCTGAGGGTTTGCAAGAGACCCAGTACTTC. The variable domain in full, with the rest retrieved from reference TRBV7-9 and TRBJ2-5, is DTGVSQNPRHKITKRGQNVTFRCDPISEHNRLYWYRQTLGQGPEFLTYFQNEAQLEKSRLLSDRFSAERPKGSFSTLEIQRTEQGDSAMYLCASSRAEGLQETQYFGPGTRLLVL.

This clonotype was seen a few times. The J gene is TRBJ1-6, the V gene TRBV4-2; 7 bases match TRBD1. Germline values: CDR1 LGHNA, CDR2 YNFKEQ. CDR3 length: 15 amino acids. The V and J ends lost 0 bases and 10 bases, in that order; junction bases with no gene match: 6. CDR3 region: CASSQEEQGNSPLHF. The CDR3 DNA sequence: TGTGCCAGCAGCCAAGAGGAACAGGGGAACTCACCCCTCCACTTT.

Concerning this clonotype itself: One end of the junction does not line up with germline, which may come from a read error. This chain links TRBV6-1 with TRBJ2-1; TRBD1 or TRBD2 may be the D gene (5 bases each). Germline V gene lookup returns CDR1 MNHNS and CDR2 SASEGT. The CDR3 runs 13 residues. In DNA, the CDR3 is TGTGCCAGCAGTGAATGGTTTAGTCTTGAGGGGACCTTC. The encoded protein is CASSEWFSLEGTF.

There are a few counts of this clonotype. The genes are TRBV7-6 and TRBJ1-5; no reliable D call. There are 15 residues in the CDR3. Germline loops: CDR1 SGHVS, CDR2 FNYEAQ. V dropped 2 bases and J dropped 1 base, with 9 bases sitting between them. The DNA of the CDR3 is TGTGCCAGCAGCTTAAATTTTGCCAGCAATCAGCCCCAGCATTTT. Protein product: CASSLNFASNQPQHF.

This clonotype was picked up a small number of times. The rearrangement uses TRBV7-9 and TRBJ1-1; maybe TRBD1 (5 bases). The CDR3 runs 14 residues. Trimming removed 3 bases from V and 2 bases from J, with 10 bases in between. The germline CDR1 and CDR2 sequences are SEHNR and FQNEAQ (reference sequence). CDR3 nucleotide sequence: TGTGCCAGCAGCTTCGACAGATACAACACTGAAGCTTTCTTT. Translated, it gives CASSFDRYNTEAFF.

The sample holds a few counts of this clonotype. The V and J genes are TRBV20-1 and TRBJ1-2; possible D gene TRBD1, 5 bases. This CDR3 comprises 16 residues. The germline V and J ends were trimmed by 1 base and 5 bases, with 20 bases remaining between them. Germline V lookup: CDR1 DFQATT, CDR2 SNEGSKA (reference sequence). CDR3: CSARVGQGRREYGYTF. The CDR3 bases are TGCAGTGCTAGAGTGGGTCAGGGTAGGAGGGAATATGGCTACACCTTC.

This chain joins TRBV11-2 and TRBJ2-7; D might be TRBD2 (6 bases). The CDR3 loop spans 16 amino acids. Germline V gene data show CDR1 as SGHAT and CDR2 as FQNNGV. Deletions cut 1 base from V and 0 bases from J, with 13 bases between. CDR3 nucleotides: TGTGCCAGCAGCTTAGGGACTACCCTGAGCTCCTACGAGCAGTACTTC. Translating gives CASSLGTTLSSYEQYF.

The rearrangement links TRBV5-1 to TRBJ2-1; possibly TRBD1 or TRBD2 for D (6 bases each). In germline, CDR1 is SGHRS, CDR2 YFSETQ. The CDR3 totals 14 residues. V was pared by 2 bases and J by 6 bases, with 12 bases between. The CDR3 protein is CASSFGGGVNEQFF. The CDR3 region has the DNA TGCGCCAGCAGCTTCGGAGGGGGAGTCAATGAGCAGTTCTTC.

This clonotype has more than one count but fewer than ten. The chain uses TRBV6-2 or TRBV6-3 and TRBJ2-7; the D is unclear. The CDR3 is 13 amino acids. Germline CDR1 MNHEY, CDR2 SVGEGT. Trimming removed 2 bases from V and 3 bases from J, with 8 bases in between. The CDR3 coding sequence is TGTGCCAGCAGTTACCGGATTAACTACGAGCAGTACTTC. This codes for CASSYRINYEQYF.